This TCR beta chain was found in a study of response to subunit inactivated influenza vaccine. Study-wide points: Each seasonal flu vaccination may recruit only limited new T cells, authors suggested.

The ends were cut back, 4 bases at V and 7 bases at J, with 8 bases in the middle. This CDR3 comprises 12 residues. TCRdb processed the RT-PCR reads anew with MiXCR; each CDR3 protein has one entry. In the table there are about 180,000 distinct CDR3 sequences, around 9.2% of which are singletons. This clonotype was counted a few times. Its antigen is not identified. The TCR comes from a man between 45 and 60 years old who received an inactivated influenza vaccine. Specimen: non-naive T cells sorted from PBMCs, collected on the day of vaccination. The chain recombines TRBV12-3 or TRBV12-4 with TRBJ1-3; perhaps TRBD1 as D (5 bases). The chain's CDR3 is CASSWGSNTIYF. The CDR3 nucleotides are TGTGCCAGCAGTTGGGGGAGCAACACCATATATTTT.